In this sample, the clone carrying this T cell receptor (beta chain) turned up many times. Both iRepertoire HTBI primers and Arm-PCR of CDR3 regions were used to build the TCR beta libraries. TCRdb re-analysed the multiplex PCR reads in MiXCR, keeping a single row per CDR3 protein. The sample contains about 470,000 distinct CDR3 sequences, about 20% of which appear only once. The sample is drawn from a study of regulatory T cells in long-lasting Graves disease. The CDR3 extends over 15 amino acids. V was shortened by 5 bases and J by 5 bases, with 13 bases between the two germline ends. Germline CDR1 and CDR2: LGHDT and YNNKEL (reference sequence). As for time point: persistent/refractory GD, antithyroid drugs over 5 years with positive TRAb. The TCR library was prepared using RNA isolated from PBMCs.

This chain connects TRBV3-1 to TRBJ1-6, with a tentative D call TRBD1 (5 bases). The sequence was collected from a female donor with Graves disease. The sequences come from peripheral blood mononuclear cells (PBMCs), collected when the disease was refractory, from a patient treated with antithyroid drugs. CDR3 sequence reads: CASSSTDSHNSPLHF. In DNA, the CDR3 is TGTGCCAGCAGCTCGACAGATTCTCATAATTCACCCCTCCACTTT.